Sequencing of this T cell receptor beta chain was carried out in a study of molecular identifiers for immune sequencing clone quantification. Only a few counts were recorded for this clonotype. The use of previously described methods and listed TCR primers produced the bulk TCR libraries. One entry per CDR3 protein, called by TCRdb with MiXCR from the PCR reads. The sample has about 300,000 distinct CDR3 sequences, 20% to 25% seen once. Sorting isolated naive CD8 T cells as CD8+CD4-CCR7+CD45RA+ events. Looked up from germline, CDR1 is SGHKS and CDR2 is YYEKEE (reference sequence). The CDR3 loop spans 15 amino acids. Between the trimmed V and J ends, which lost 1 base and 5 bases, there was a span of 13 bases.

The chain links TRBV5-5 to TRBJ2-1; D is possibly TRBD2 (6 bases). Sequenced input: naive CD8+ T cells from blood, with Jurkat cell RNA spiked in. The sample's subset: FACS-sorted CD8+CD4-CCR7+CD45RA+ naive T cells. This receptor was obtained from a human donor in good health. Some libraries in this study had Jurkat cell RNA spiked in. For the CDR3, the DNA is TGTGCCAGCAGCTTGAGGGACTCGCCGAACAATGAGCAGTTCTTC. This gives the protein CASSLRDSPNNEQFF.